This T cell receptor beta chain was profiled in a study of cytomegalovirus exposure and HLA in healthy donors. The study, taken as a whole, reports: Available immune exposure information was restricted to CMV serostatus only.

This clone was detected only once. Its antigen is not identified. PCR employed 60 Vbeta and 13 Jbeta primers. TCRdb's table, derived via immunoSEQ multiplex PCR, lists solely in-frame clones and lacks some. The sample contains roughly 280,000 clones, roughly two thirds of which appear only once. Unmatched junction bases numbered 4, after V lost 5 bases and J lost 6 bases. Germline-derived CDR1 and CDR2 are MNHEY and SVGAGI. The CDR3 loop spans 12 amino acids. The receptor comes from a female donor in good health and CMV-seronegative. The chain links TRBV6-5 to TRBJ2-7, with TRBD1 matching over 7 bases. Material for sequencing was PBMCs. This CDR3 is CASSRQGSEQYF. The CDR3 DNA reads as TGTGCCAGCAGTCGACAGGGATCCGAGCAGTACTTC.